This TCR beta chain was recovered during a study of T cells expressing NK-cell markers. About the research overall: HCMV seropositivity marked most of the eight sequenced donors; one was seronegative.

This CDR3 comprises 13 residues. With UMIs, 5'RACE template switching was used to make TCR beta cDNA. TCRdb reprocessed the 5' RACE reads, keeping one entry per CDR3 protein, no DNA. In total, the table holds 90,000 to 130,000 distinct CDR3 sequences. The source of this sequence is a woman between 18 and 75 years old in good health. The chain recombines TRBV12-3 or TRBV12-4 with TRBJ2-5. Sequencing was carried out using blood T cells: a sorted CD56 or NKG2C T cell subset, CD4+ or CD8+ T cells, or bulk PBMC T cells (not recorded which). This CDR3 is CASSLPGFETQYF.